The rows below give T cell receptor beta chains drawn from one sample of a study of regulatory T cells in long-lasting Graves disease. MiXCR was run by TCRdb on the multiplex PCR reads, yielding one entry per CDR3 protein. The sample includes about 530,000 distinct CDR3 sequences, about 16% of them seen just once. The same sample was also used in a study of T cells in Graves' hyperthyroidism and ophthalmopathy.

The source was peripheral blood mononuclear cells (PBMCs), collected at new diagnosis, from a patient treated with antithyroid drugs. The source is a woman aged 35-65 years with Graves disease. The CDR3 runs from the conserved cysteine through the conserved F or W. Clone sizes are given selectively: once, few, many, or a class where the clone is expanded.

>TRBJ1-3|-|TRBV28
CASRTSFIPSRNTIYF
>TRBJ1-3|-|TRBV4-1
CASSQDFEGSGNTIYF
>TRBJ2-5|many|TRBV6-5
CASSYSLGLTTGTQYF
>TRBJ2-3|-|TRBV5-6
CASSLWGSGVNTDTQYF
>TRBJ1-4|-|TRBV20-1
CSAMTGANEKLFF
>TRBJ2-1|many|TRBV18
CASSPRGQPNEQFF
>TRBJ2-7|many|TRBV28
CASRAGSTYEQYF
>TRBJ2-7|-|TRBV3-1
CASSVGAYEQYF
>TRBJ1-2|many|TRBV6-1
CASSTRGKVYGYTF
>TRBJ2-7|many|TRBV7-3
CASSLDREAEQYF
>TRBJ2-5|many|TRBV18
CASSPPANQETQYF
>TRBJ1-3|few|TRBV19
CASSIVPGPGGNTIYF
>TRBJ2-3|-|TRBV7-9
CASELGGADTQYF
>TRBJ2-3|-|TRBV10-1
CASGRTSGLSDTQYF
>TRBJ1-6|many|TRBV18
CASSEGTRTLHF
>TRBJ1-1|-|TRBV7-3
CASSLNGQGITEAFF
>TRBJ1-1|many|TRBV2
CASSFLQNTEAFF
>TRBJ1-5|-|TRBV4-1
CASSPRAGADNQPQHF
>TRBJ1-5|many|TRBV6-1
CASRDQGFNQPQHF
>TRBJ1-2|many|TRBV27
CASSFRGQDYGYTF
>TRBJ1-1|many|TRBV10-3
CAISEMSGVGTEAFF
>TRBJ2-7|few|TRBV4-1
CASSQELGEQYF
>TRBJ1-3|few|TRBV2
CASSGAREAGNTIYF
>TRBJ1-1|-|TRBV9
CASSVTGQPNTEAFF